What follows describes a single T cell receptor beta chain. This specimen comes from a study of cytomegalovirus exposure and HLA in healthy donors. The CDR3 extends over 14 amino acids. The germline CDR1 and CDR2 sequences are SGHRS and YFSETQ. Trimming took 7 bases from V and 0 from J; bases not matched to a gene: 5. The assay was immunoSEQ multiplex PCR, and TCRdb's table has in-frame clones only and misses some. Of just over 65,000 clones listed, about 97% were seen once; the top ten hold about 1.6%. The sample comprised PBMCs. This TCR derives from a woman under 30 in good health and CMV-seropositive. The V gene is TRBV5-1, the J gene TRBJ2-7; 9 bases line up with TRBD2. The CDR3 loop reads CASGASGDSYEQYF. CDR3 bases: TGCGCCAGCGGGGCTAGCGGGGACTCCTACGAGCAGTACTTC.